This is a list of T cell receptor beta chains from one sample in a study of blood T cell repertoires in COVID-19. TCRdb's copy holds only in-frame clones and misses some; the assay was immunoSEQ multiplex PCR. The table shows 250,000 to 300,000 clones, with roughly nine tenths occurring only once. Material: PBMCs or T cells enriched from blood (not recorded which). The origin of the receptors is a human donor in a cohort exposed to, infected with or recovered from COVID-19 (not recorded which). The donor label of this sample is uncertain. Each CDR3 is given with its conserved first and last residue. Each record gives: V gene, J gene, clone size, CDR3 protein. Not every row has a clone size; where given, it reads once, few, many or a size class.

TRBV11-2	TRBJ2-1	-	CASSLESEGYNEQFF
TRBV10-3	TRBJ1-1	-	CAISPSLTEAFF
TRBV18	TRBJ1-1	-	CASSPGRDFRTEAFF
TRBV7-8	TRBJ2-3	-	CASSPPSHTQYF
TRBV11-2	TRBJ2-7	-	CASSLYKSSYEQYF
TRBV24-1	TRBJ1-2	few	CATSDRTGRGLYGYTF
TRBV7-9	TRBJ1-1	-	CASSLTAGYTEAFF
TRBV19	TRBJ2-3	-	CASHTGTSTDTQYF
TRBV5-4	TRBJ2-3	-	CASSLRLAGSTDTQYF
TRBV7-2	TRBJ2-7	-	CASSPGTGGSKGEQYF
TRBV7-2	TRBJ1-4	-	CASSPTPGEKLFF
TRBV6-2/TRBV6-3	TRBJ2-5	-	CASSPGLGGGETQYF
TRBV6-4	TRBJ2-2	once	CASSDSSGGPRTGELFF
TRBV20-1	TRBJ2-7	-	CSASATILYEQYF
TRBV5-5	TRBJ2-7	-	CASSPGQGTSYEQYF
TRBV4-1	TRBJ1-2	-	CASSQDGSGEGASGYTF
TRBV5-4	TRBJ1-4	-	CASSRAPQGTNEKLFF
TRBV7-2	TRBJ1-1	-	CASSLEAGGGAFF
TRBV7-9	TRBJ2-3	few	CASSLVGGSTDTQYF
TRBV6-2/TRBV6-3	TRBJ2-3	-	CASSYRLRSGGTDTQYF
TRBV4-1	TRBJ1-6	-	CASSQEPGGGSYNSPLHF
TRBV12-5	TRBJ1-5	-	CASGLGRGSGNQPQHF
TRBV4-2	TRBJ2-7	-	CASSHPFVAGLAGGNTYEQYF
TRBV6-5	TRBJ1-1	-	CASGGSLGTEAFF
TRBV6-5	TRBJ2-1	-	CASSSGGDYNEQFF
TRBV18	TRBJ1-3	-	CASSPPGQGVEGNTIYF
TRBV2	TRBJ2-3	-	CATGLAGGISTDTQYF
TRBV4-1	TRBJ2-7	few	CASSQPTGLKNEQYF
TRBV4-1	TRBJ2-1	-	CASSHGLAGSLYNEQFF
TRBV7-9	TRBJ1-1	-	CASSPHGGEGTEAFF
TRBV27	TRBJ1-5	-	CASSLSAGESNQPQHF
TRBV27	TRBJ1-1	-	CASSFGGFTEAFF
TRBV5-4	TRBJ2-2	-	CASTRQEPTGELFF
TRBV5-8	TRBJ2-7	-	CASSRWTGNSYEQYF
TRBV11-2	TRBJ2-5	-	CASSPGQGAHEETQYF
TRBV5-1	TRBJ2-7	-	CASSLAPEVYEQYF
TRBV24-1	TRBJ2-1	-	CATSDLQGTYDNEQFF
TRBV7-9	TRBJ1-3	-	CASSSGHSGNTIYF
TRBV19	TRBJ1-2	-	CASSIDGAGYGYTF
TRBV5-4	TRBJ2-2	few	CASSSLVAGHTGELFF
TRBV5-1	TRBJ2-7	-	CASSLTPVGPPYEQYF
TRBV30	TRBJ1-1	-	CAWSPPPPTRQNTEAFF
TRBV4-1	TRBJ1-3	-	CASSQGRAQQGMWGNTIYF
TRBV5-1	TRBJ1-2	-	CASSLQGDGYTF
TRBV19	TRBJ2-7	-	CASGPGTGGSYEQYF
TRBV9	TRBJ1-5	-	CASSVAQESSRGPQHF
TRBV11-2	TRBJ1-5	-	CASSLGGSNQPQHF
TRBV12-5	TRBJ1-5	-	CASGLNNNQPQHF
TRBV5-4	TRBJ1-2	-	CASSLETGHGYTF
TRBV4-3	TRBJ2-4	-	CASSQAPSGQGDIQYF